This TCR beta chain originates from a study of blood T cells in healthy people across ages. Then a second PCR, running roughly 6 to 12 cycles, was carried out with a sample-barcoded 5' primer and a J-beta primer mix. Per-sample output comprised a minimum of 2.5 million paired-end reads containing CDR3. MiXCR was run by TCRdb on the 5' RACE reads, yielding one entry per CDR3 protein. The sample has around 800,000 distinct CDR3 sequences, under 80% seen once; the top ten hold roughly 25%. Trimming shortened V by 1 base and J by 5 bases, and 13 bases separated the two germline ends. The CDR3 loop spans 15 amino acids. Germline lookup yields CDR1 SEHNR and CDR2 FQNEAQ (reference sequence). Study-wide results and caveats: Compared with aged donors, long-lived donors showed fewer expanded clones, suggesting selection. A roughly linear age-dependent decrease characterized TCR beta diversity per million T cells.

A note on this clonotype: Its specificity is unknown.

Total RNA extracted from each sample amounted to at least 6 micrograms. The sample consisted of blood. This clonotype was sampled from a man aged 25 to 45 in good health. V and J are TRBV7-9 and TRBJ2-3; D call uncertain. The CDR3 protein is CASSLDAVPLDTQYF. The CDR3 DNA reads TGTGCCAGCAGCTTAGATGCGGTACCTTTAGATACGCAGTATTTT.